This T cell receptor (beta chain) was found in a study of OX40 agonist ivuxolimab in advanced cancers. Study-wide results and caveats: CD8+ T cells averaged more expanded clones than CD4+.

Data came from immunoSEQ multiplex PCR; TCRdb stores just in-frame clones and leaves some out. This table has 55,000 to 65,000 clones, 75% to 90% appearing once. This CDR3 has 15 residues. The germline V gene has CDR1 SGHTA and CDR2 FQGNSA. Trimming took off 3 bases at V and 1 base at J, with 13 bases between the two ends. Regarding this clone: The target antigen is unknown.

The J gene is TRBJ2-7, the V gene TRBV7-2; D is possibly TRBD2 (6 bases). Sequencing used CD4+ or CD8+ T cells sorted from blood, obtained in a trial of the OX40 agonist ivuxolimab. This TCR came from an adult with an advanced solid tumor such as melanoma, head and neck, liver or kidney cancer. The CDR3 region is CASSLGGRLSYEQYF. CDR3 coding DNA: TGTGCCAGCAGCTTGGGGGGACGGCTTTCCTACGAGCAGTACTTC.